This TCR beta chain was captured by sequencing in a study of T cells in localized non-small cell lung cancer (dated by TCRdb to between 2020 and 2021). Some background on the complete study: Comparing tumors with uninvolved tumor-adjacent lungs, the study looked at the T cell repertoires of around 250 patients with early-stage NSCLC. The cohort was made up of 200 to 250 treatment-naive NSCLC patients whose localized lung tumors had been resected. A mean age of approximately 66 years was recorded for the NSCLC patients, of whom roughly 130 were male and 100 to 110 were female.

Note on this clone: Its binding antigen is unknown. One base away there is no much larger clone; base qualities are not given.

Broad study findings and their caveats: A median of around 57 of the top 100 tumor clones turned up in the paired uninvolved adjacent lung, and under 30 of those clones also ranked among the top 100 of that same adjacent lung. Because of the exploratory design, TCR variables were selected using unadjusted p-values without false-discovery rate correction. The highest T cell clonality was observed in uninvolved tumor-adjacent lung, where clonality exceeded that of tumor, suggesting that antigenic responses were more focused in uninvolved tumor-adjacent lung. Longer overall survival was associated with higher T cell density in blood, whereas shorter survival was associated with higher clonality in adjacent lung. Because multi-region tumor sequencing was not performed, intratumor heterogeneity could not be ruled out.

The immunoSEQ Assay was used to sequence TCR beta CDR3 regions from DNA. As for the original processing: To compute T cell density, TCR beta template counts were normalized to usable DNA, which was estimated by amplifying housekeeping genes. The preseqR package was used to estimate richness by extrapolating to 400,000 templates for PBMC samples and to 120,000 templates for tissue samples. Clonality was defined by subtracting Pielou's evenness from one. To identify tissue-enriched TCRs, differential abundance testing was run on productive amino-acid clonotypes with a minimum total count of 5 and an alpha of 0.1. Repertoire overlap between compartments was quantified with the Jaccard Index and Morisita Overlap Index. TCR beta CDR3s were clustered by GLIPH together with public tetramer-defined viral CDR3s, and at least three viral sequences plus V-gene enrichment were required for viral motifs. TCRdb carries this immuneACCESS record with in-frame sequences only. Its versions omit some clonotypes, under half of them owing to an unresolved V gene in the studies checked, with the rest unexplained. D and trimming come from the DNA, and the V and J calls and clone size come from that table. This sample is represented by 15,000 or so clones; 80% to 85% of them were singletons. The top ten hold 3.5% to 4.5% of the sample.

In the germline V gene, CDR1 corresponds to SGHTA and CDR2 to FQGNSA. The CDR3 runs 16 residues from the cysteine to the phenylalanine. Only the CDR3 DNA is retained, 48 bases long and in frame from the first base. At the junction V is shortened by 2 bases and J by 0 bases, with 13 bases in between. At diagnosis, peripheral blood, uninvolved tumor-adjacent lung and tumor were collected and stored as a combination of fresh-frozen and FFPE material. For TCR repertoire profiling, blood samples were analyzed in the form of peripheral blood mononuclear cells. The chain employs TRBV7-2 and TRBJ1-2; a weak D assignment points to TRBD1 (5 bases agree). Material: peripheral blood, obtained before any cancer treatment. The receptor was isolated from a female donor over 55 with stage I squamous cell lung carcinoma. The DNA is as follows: TGTGCCAGCAGCTTATCCCGACAGACTTCTAACTATGGCTACACCTTC. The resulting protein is CASSLSRQTSNYGYTF.